The 27 T cell receptor beta chains below all came from one sample that was sequenced in a study of T cells in Graves' hyperthyroidism and ophthalmopathy. Amplification yielded TCR beta CDR3 regions, with RNA transcripts as the source. The HTBI primer set drove a first-round RT-PCR of the TCR CDR3. TCRdb used MiXCR to reprocess the multiplex PCR reads, holding one entry per CDR3 protein. The profile shows around 620,000 distinct CDR3 sequences, around 16% of them singletons. The source material was blood. The receptors originated from a woman in her twenties or thirties with Graves' hyperthyroidism.

This chain links TRBV25-1 with TRBJ1-1; 10 bases map to TRBD1. The CDR3 has 16 amino acids. J was trimmed by 4 bases and V by 2 bases; bases with no gene match: 7. CDR1 and CDR2 from the germline V gene are MGHDK and SYGVNS. CDR3 residues: CASSEGTGDFSTEAFF. For the CDR3, the DNA is TGTGCCAGCAGTGAAGGGACAGGGGACTTCTCCACTGAAGCTTTCTTT.

This clonotype has at least ten counts. The CDR3: CSARDLRERLYEQYF. The CDR3 DNA follows: TGCAGTGCTAGAGATCTGAGGGAGAGACTCTACGAGCAGTACTTC. The chain joins TRBV20-1 to TRBJ2-7, with D possibly TRBD2 on 5 matching bases. Germline assignment: CDR1 DFQATT and CDR2 SNEGSKA (reference sequence). V lost 0 bases, J lost 3 bases, and 15 bases lay in between. This CDR3 contains 15 residues.

The genes are TRBV6-1 and TRBJ1-2, with TRBD1 identical over 8 bases. Germline trimming cut 7 bases from V and 5 bases from J; bases unmatched to any gene: 6. Germline V gene data show CDR1 as MNHNS and CDR2 as SASEGT. This CDR3 region has 13 residues. The CDR3 spells CASTPRGPYGYTF. As DNA, the CDR3 is TGTGCCAGCACCCCCAGGGGGCCTTATGGCTACACCTTC.

This clonotype was observed at least ten times. J is TRBJ2-1 and V is TRBV24-1; 8 bases are shared with TRBD1. Germline V lookup: CDR1 KGHDR, CDR2 SFDVKD. The V gene end was trimmed by 0 bases and the J gene end by 6 bases; junction bases not matched to a gene: 6. CDR3 length equals 16 residues. CDR3 protein: CATSDLRQGAVNEQFF. DNA for the CDR3: TGTGCCACCAGTGATTTGAGGCAGGGGGCAGTCAATGAGCAGTTCTTC.

V usage is TRBV18 and J usage is TRBJ2-5; 7 bases match TRBD2. Germline loops: CDR1 KGHSH, CDR2 LQKENI. The CDR3 totals 14 residues. V was pared by 3 bases and J by 7 bases, with 8 bases of the junction left unmatched. In DNA, the CDR3 is TGTGCCAGCTCACCGGGAGGGATGTCGACGACCCAGTACTTC. Amino acids: CASSPGGMSTTQYF.

This clonotype has just a few counts. The chain recombines TRBV29-1 with TRBJ1-4; 7 bases map to TRBD1. The germline V gene encodes CDR1 SQVTM and CDR2 ANQGSEA. The CDR3 extends over 13 amino acids. The V gene end was trimmed by 3 bases and the J gene end by 5 bases; junction bases not matched to a gene: 3. DNA for the CDR3: TGCAGCGTTGATCAGGGGGTGAATGAAAAACTGTTTTTT. This translates into CSVDQGVNEKLFF. The variable domain in full, with the rest retrieved from reference TRBV29-1 and TRBJ1-4, is SAVISQKPSRDICQRGTSLTIQCQVDSQVTMMFWYRQQPGQSLTLIATANQGSEATYESGFVIDKFPISRPNLTFSTLTVSNMSPEDSSIYLCSVDQGVNEKLFFGSGTQLSVL.

In its sample, this clonotype was seen many times. The V and J genes are TRBV28 and TRBJ2-1, with TRBD2 identical over 11 bases. V trimming: 4 bases; J trimming: 9 bases; junction bases outside the gene matches: 11. This CDR3 is 16 amino acids long. CDR1 is MDHEN, CDR2 SYDVKM, per germline. The CDR3 spells CASSSSSGRTVGEQFF. The DNA for the CDR3 is TGTGCCAGCAGTTCTTCTAGCGGGAGGACGGTAGGTGAGCAGTTCTTC.

This clonotype was seen ten or more times. V gene TRBV10-3 combines with J gene TRBJ2-1; D remains unclear. CDR3 size: 14 residues. CDR1 and CDR2 (germline): ENHRY, SYGVKD. V was trimmed by 0 bases and J by 0 bases, leaving 3 bases between them. CDR3 in amino acids: CAISESGSYNEQFF. CDR3 DNA: TGTGCCATCAGTGAGTCTGGCTCCTACAATGAGCAGTTCTTC.

This clonotype was recorded a few times. The chain is built from TRBV11-2 and TRBJ2-3; 13 positions agree with TRBD2. After removal of 5 bases from V and 2 bases from J, the junction contained 7 bases not matched to a gene. This CDR3 comprises 17 residues. The germline CDR1 and CDR2 sequences are SGHAT and FQNNGV. The CDR3 sequence: CASSTRLAGGSTDTQYF. In nucleotides, the CDR3 is TGTGCCAGCAGCACTAGACTAGCGGGAGGTTCCACAGATACGCAGTATTTT.

Many counts were recorded for this clonotype. The chain joins TRBV6-2 or TRBV6-3 to TRBJ2-7, with a tentative D call TRBD2 (6 bases). Germline assignment: CDR1 MNHEY and CDR2 SVGEGT. There are 14 residues in the CDR3. The germline V and J ends were trimmed by 6 bases and 7 bases, with 19 bases remaining between them. The CDR3 DNA follows: TGTGCCAGCAGACCCGGGACTCCCGGGGGTGAGCAGTACTTC. The encoded protein is CASRPGTPGGEQYF.

The chain combines TRBV28 with TRBJ1-2; unclear D gene. The CDR3 loop spans 12 amino acids. V was shortened by 6 bases and J by 7 bases, with 12 bases between the two germline ends. The V gene's germline CDR1 is MDHEN and CDR2 SYDVKM. The CDR3 DNA reads TGTGCCAGCAGACGAGGGATCGGTGGCTACACCTTC. Translation: CASRRGIGGYTF.

This clonotype was seen ten or more times. The junction and the germline gene differ at one end; a read error may be behind it. CDR3 in DNA: TGTGCTAGCAGCCCGACAGGGTCCACTGAAGCTTTCTTT. This gives the protein CASSPTGSTEAFF. The rearrangement links TRBV7-7 to TRBJ1-1; the match to TRBD1 covers 7 bases. Per the germline V gene, CDR1 is SSHAT and CDR2 is FNYEAQ (reference sequence). CDR3 length: 13 amino acids.

This clonotype was recorded at least ten times. The CDR3 loop reads CASSLTGRTDTQYF. The CDR3 DNA follows: TGTGCCAGCAGTTTGACAGGGCGCACAGATACGCAGTATTTT. This chain uses TRBV28 with TRBJ2-3, with TRBD1 matching 7 bases. CDR1 is MDHEN and CDR2 is SYDVKM in the germline V gene. V lost 3 bases, J lost 1 base, and 1 base stayed unmatched. The CDR3 length is 14 residues.

This clonotype was observed at least ten times. The chain is built from TRBV27 and TRBJ2-7; weak D call: TRBD1 (6 bases). V lost 4 bases and J lost 1, with 20 bases in between. The germline CDR1 and CDR2 sequences are MNHEY and SMNVEV (reference sequence). This CDR3 comprises 17 residues. Here the CDR3 reads CASSSLVNRDKSYEQYF. DNA of the CDR3: TGTGCCAGCAGTTCGTTAGTTAACCGGGACAAATCCTACGAGCAGTACTTC.

In this sample, this clonotype turned up many times. CDR3 in amino acids: CASSHRDRSSGEQYF. The CDR3 DNA reads as TGTGCCAGCAGTCACCGGGACAGGTCTTCGGGCGAGCAGTACTTC. The V call is TRBV7-6, the J call TRBJ2-7; 8 nucleotides line up with TRBD1. V lost 6 bases to trimming and J lost 6 bases; unmatched junction nucleotides: 13. The germline V gene has CDR1 SGHVS and CDR2 FNYEAQ. The CDR3 runs 15 residues.

This clonotype was counted at least ten times. This chain joins TRBV7-2 and TRBJ2-7; D is uncertain. Germline V lookup: CDR1 SGHTA, CDR2 FQGNSA. Between the trimmed V and J ends, which lost 2 bases and 0 bases, there was a span of 8 bases. CDR3 length equals 14 residues. CDR3 bases: TGTGCCAGCAGCTTATCCCAGATCTCCTACGAGCAGTACTTC. Its translation is CASSLSQISYEQYF.

This clonotype was observed a few times. The rearrangement links TRBV28 to TRBJ1-2, with a tentative D call TRBD1 (6 bases). V was pared by 5 bases and J by 8 bases, with 6 bases between. Germline CDR1 and CDR2: MDHEN and SYDVKM. The CDR3 covers 10 residues. CDR3: CASSGGGYTF. The CDR3 region has the DNA TGTGCCAGCAGTGGGGGCGGCTACACCTTC.

This clonotype was counted between two and nine times. The CDR3, as DNA: TGTGCCAGCAGCGTAGCGGGCGTCCTCTCTGGAAACACCATATATTTT. Amino acid sequence: CASSVAGVLSGNTIYF. The rearrangement links TRBV9 to TRBJ1-3; D unresolved. The V end was cut by 0 bases, the J end by 0 bases, with 10 bases between. CDR1 is SGDLS, CDR2 YYNGEE, per germline. The CDR3 loop spans 16 amino acids.

The chain couples TRBV9 to TRBJ1-1; D not resolved. CDR1 is SGDLS and CDR2 is YYNGEE in the germline V gene. Trimming shortened V by 5 bases and J by 2 bases, and 10 bases separated the two germline ends. CDR3 length: 13 amino acids. The CDR3 DNA reads as TGTGCCAGCAGTATCACCTATAACACTGAAGCTTTCTTT. Encoded protein: CASSITYNTEAFF.

In this sample, this clonotype turned up many times. V and J are TRBV3-2 and TRBJ2-1; TRBD2 is the table's D call, not checked against the DNA. TRBV3-2 constitutes a pseudogene. The CDR3 covers 17 residues. DNA of the CDR3: TGTGCCAGCAACCTCAAGAATACTAGCGGGTTTGGCAATGAGCAGTTCTTC. Translated, it gives CASNLKNTSGFGNEQFF.

This clonotype has ten or more counts. The gene calls are TRBV6-1 and TRBJ2-7; D unresolved. The CDR3 is made up of 10 amino acids. Looked up from germline, CDR1 is MNHNS and CDR2 is SASEGT. Trimming left V 2 bases short and J 7 bases short, with 3 bases between. The CDR3 protein is CASSESEQYF. The DNA for the CDR3 is TGTGCCAGCAGTGAATCTGAGCAGTACTTC.

The rearrangement uses TRBV6-1 and TRBJ1-6; D remains ambiguous. The germline CDR1 and CDR2 sequences are MNHNS and SASEGT. The CDR3 spans 17 residues. With 7 bases removed from V and 1 base from J, the gap between germline ends came to 17 bases. CDR3 protein: CASTQRVLGSYNSPLHF. As DNA, the CDR3 is TGTGCCAGCACACAGAGGGTGTTGGGATCCTATAATTCACCCCTCCACTTT.

The rearrangement uses TRBV11-2 and TRBJ2-7; no firm D call. In germline, CDR1 is SGHAT, CDR2 FQNNGV. This CDR3 is 14 amino acids long. Trimming removed 1 base at V and 2 bases at J, with 9 bases between. The CDR3 is CASSLVGFPYEQYF. The CDR3 DNA follows: TGTGCCAGCAGCTTAGTCGGCTTCCCCTACGAGCAGTACTTC.

In its sample, this clonotype was seen many times. V is TRBV11-2 and J is TRBJ2-3; a weak D match, TRBD1 (6 bases). This CDR3 has 16 residues. The germline V gene encodes CDR1 SGHAT and CDR2 FQNNGV. The V end was cut by 5 bases, the J end by 3 bases, with 18 bases between. The CDR3 DNA reads TGTGCCAGCAGCCCGTTCCCGGACAGCCTTACAGATACGCAGTATTTT. Its translation is CASSPFPDSLTDTQYF.

This clonotype was picked up many times. CDR3 protein: CASSLGFRSDEQFF. The CDR3 DNA follows: TGTGCCAGCAGCTTAGGATTCAGGAGCGATGAGCAGTTCTTC. The chain links TRBV7-3 to TRBJ2-1; D gene uncertain. Germline CDR1 reads SGHTA; CDR2 reads FQGTGA. The CDR3 sequence is 14 residues long. V lost 2 bases to trimming and J lost 8 bases, with 13 bases between them.

This clonotype was found a few times. The genes are TRBV20-1 and TRBJ2-6, with 7 bases fitting TRBD2. The germline CDR1 and CDR2 sequences are DFQATT and SNEGSKA (reference sequence). With 0 bases clipped from V and 0 bases from J, the junction kept 8 bases outside the gene matches. There are 18 residues in the CDR3. CDR3 residues: CSARDWGGSDSGANVLTF. CDR3 sequence (DNA): TGCAGTGCTAGAGATTGGGGGGGGTCGGACTCTGGGGCCAACGTCCTGACTTTC.

As for this clonotype: The junction does not match germline at one end; this may be a read error. The rearrangement uses TRBV7-9 and TRBJ2-3; D remains ambiguous. The germline CDR1 and CDR2 sequences are SEHNR and FQNEAQ (reference sequence). This CDR3 contains 12 residues. The CDR3 here is CAGSPRSDTQYF. CDR3 in DNA: TGTGCCGGCAGCCCACGGAGCGATACGCAGTATTTT. Based on the CDR3 plus reference TRBV7-9 and TRBJ2-3, the full variable domain is DTGVSQNPRHKITKRGQNVTFRCDPISEHNRLYWYRQTLGQGPEFLTYFQNEAQLEKSRLLSDRFSAERPKGSFSTLEIQRTEQGDSAMYLCAGSPRSDTQYFGPGTRLTVL.